This is a list of T cell receptor beta chains from one sample in a study of blood T cells in healthy people across ages. In TCRdb, the 5' RACE reads were re-called with MiXCR into one record per CDR3 protein. The sample lists approximately 2,000,000 distinct CDR3 sequences, 30% to 40% occurring once. The specimen was blood. The source is a human donor in good health. Each CDR3 is given with its conserved first and last residue. A D gene is named only where the DNA matches it firmly. Not every row has a clone size; where given, it reads once, few, many or a size class.

many	13	TRBV4-3	-	TRBJ2-5	TGTGCCAGCAGCCAAGATTTTGGGGAGACCCAGTACTTC	CASSQDFGETQYF
once	17	TRBV3-1	-	TRBJ2-7	TGTGCCAGCAGCCAAGATCTGGGGGGCACGTCGTCCTACGAGCAGTACTTC	CASSQDLGGTSSYEQYF
once	11	TRBV29-1	-	TRBJ1-3	TGCAGCGTTCGGGCTGGAAACACCATATATTTT	CSVRAGNTIYF
-	15	TRBV7-9	TRBD2	TRBJ2-1	TGTGCCAGCAGCCCGACCGGGGACTATGTTTATGAGCAGTTCTTC	CASSPTGDYVYEQFF
-	13	TRBV5-6	-	TRBJ1-5	TGTGCCAGCAGACGCGGGCTCGGTGGGGCCCAGCATTTT	CASRRGLGGAQHF
many	13	TRBV3-1	-	TRBJ1-2	TGTGCCAGCAGCCAAGCCGGGGACTATGGCTACACCTTC	CASSQAGDYGYTF
-	15	TRBV5-1	TRBD2	TRBJ2-1	TGCGCCAGCAGCTTGGCGGTAAGCAGGGAGGGAGAGCAGTTCTTC	CASSLAVSREGEQFF
-	16	TRBV7-3	-	TRBJ1-2	TGTGCCGGCAGCGAGGGGGGTTCTTTGGGCGAGGTGGGCTACACCTTC	CAGSEGGSLGEVGYTF
-	15	TRBV12-3/TRBV12-4	-	TRBJ2-3	TGTGCCAGCAGTGGGGACTTAATGAGCACAGATACGCAGTATTTT	CASSGDLMSTDTQYF
-	15	TRBV9	TRBD2	TRBJ2-2	TGTGCCAGCAGCGTAGGGGCGGGGGGTACCGGGGAGCTGTTTTTT	CASSVGAGGTGELFF
-	12	TRBV28	-	TRBJ2-3	TGTGCCAGCAGTCCGGGAATGAATAGGCAGTATTTT	CASSPGMNRQYF
many	15	TRBV20-1	TRBD1	TRBJ2-7	TGCAGTGCCTTTTCCGAGACAGGGGGAACCTACGAGCAGTACTTC	CSAFSETGGTYEQYF
-	14	TRBV6-5	TRBD1	TRBJ2-7	TGTGCCAGCAGCCGAGGACAGGACTCCTACGAGCAGTACTTC	CASSRGQDSYEQYF
-	14	TRBV4-1	TRBD1	TRBJ2-5	TGCGCCAGCAGCCAAGAGGACAGGTGGGAGACCCAGTACTTC	CASSQEDRWETQYF
-	14	TRBV20-1	-	TRBJ2-7	TGCAGTGCCACGAGCGCCGACACCTCCTACGAGCAGTACTTC	CSATSADTSYEQYF
once	16	TRBV9	TRBD1	TRBJ2-2	TGTGCCAGCAGCGTAGGTGGGACAGACTACACCGGGGAGCTGTTTTTT	CASSVGGTDYTGELFF
-	14	TRBV20-1	-	TRBJ1-5	TGCAGTGCTCTCTCGGGAGGGAAGATTCAGCCCCAGCATTTT	CSALSGGKIQPQHF
-	13	TRBV29-1	TRBD1	TRBJ1-4	TGCAGCGTTGGGGACAGGGGTGTTGAAAAACTGTTTTTT	CSVGDRGVEKLFF
-	16	TRBV12-3/TRBV12-4	-	TRBJ2-6	TGTGCCAGCAGTTTAGGAGGTGGAGCGGGGGCCAACGTCCTGACTTTC	CASSLGGGAGANVLTF
-	14	TRBV12-3/TRBV12-4	-	TRBJ1-1	TGTGCCAGCAGTTTAGGGTTCGGGGGCACTGAAGCTTTCTTT	CASSLGFGGTEAFF
few	14	TRBV12-3/TRBV12-4	-	TRBJ1-2	TGTGCCAGCAGTTTAGGGCCTCTCACCTATGGCTACACCTTC	CASSLGPLTYGYTF
-	12	TRBV19	-	TRBJ1-1	TGTGCCAGTAGCCATGTCTACACGGAAGCTTTCTTT	CASSHVYTEAFF
-	17	TRBV7-2	-	TRBJ1-1	TGTGCCAGCAGCTTATGGGACCTTTACGAGGGGAACACTGAAGCTTTCTTT	CASSLWDLYEGNTEAFF
-	15	TRBV20-1	-	TRBJ1-2	TGCAGTGCTAGAGATCTCCCCCAGGTCCTCTATGGCTACACCTTC	CSARDLPQVLYGYTF
-	15	TRBV3-1	TRBD2	TRBJ2-1	TGTGCCAGCAGCCAAACTAGCGGGGGGTGGTATGAGCAGTTCTTC	CASSQTSGGWYEQFF
few	14	TRBV6-2/TRBV6-3	-	TRBJ1-1	TGTGCCAGCAGAGTGGACGGGAGGAACACTGAAGCTTTCTTT	CASRVDGRNTEAFF
-	11	TRBV5-4	-	TRBJ1-2	TGTGCCAGCAGCGGGCAGTATGGCTACACCTTC	CASSGQYGYTF
once	12	TRBV3-1	-	TRBJ2-3	TGTGCCAGCAGCCAAGTGGCGCGTACGCAGTATTTT	CASSQVARTQYF
-	13	TRBV5-6	-	TRBJ1-4	TGTGCCAGCAGCTTCTCGGCGGCCGAAAAACTGTTTTTT	CASSFSAAEKLFF
once	15	TRBV7-2	-	TRBJ2-7	TGTGCCAGCAGCTTAAATAGGTTGCGCCAGACCGAGCAGTACTTC	CASSLNRLRQTEQYF
-	14	TRBV3-1	-	TRBJ2-1	TGTGCCAGCAGCCAAGATTTCAGGGACAATGAGCAGTTCTTC	CASSQDFRDNEQFF
few	12	TRBV11-2	-	TRBJ1-1	TGTGCCAGCAGCCCCACGAGGATTGAAGCTTTCTTT	CASSPTRIEAFF
-	14	TRBV28	-	TRBJ1-2	TGTGCCAGCAGTGGCCTCGGGGAAGTGGAGGGCTGCACCTTC	CASSGLGEVEGCTF
-	15	TRBV20-1	-	TRBJ1-2	TGCAGTGCTCGCCGAGGGGTTAACGGCCACCATGGCTACACCTTC	CSARRGVNGHHGYTF
few	14	TRBV9	TRBD2	TRBJ2-3	TGTGCCAGCAGCGCCCAGGCGGGGGAGGATACGCAGTATTTT	CASSAQAGEDTQYF
-	16	TRBV15	-	TRBJ1-2	TGTGCCACCAGCAGAGATCCGGGGGGCGCAGTCTATGGCTACACCTTC	CATSRDPGGAVYGYTF
-	13	TRBV5-1	-	TRBJ1-1	TGCGCCAGCAGCTCGGACTCAGACACAGCTCCTTTCTTT	CASSSDSDTAPFF
few	15	TRBV12-3/TRBV12-4	-	TRBJ1-1	TGTGCCAGCAGTTTTGACAGCTTTTCTGGTGCTGAAGCTTTCTTT	CASSFDSFSGAEAFF
-	14	TRBV3-1	-	TRBJ2-3	TGTGCCAGCAGCCAAGGGAACCTAGCAGATACGCAGTATTTT	CASSQGNLADTQYF
-	18	TRBV20-1	TRBD1	TRBJ2-6	TGCAGTGCTAGGGCCGACAGGGGGCCCAGCTCTGGGGCCAACGTCCTGACTTTC	CSARADRGPSSGANVLTF
many	14	TRBV28	TRBD1	TRBJ2-3	TGTGCCACCTACGAGGGACAGAGCACAGATACGCAGTATTTT	CATYEGQSTDTQYF